These 10 T cell receptor beta chains originate from one sample sequenced in a study of T cell responses to AZD1222 COVID-19 vaccine. Method: immunoSEQ multiplex PCR; TCRdb's copy keeps in-frame clones and lacks some. Of 100,000 to 120,000 clones listed, 94% are singletons. The specimen was peripheral blood, collected 28 days after the second AZD1222 dose. The origin of the receptors is an adult who received the AZD1222 COVID-19 vaccine.

V usage is TRBV10-2 and J usage is TRBJ1-1, with D unclear. This CDR3 comprises 13 residues. The germline V and J ends were trimmed by 8 bases and 0 bases, with 10 bases remaining between them. Germline-derived CDR1 and CDR2 are WSHSY and SAAADI. CDR3 loop: CASLSLMNTEAFF. CDR3 in DNA: TGCGCCAGCCTAAGCCTTATGAACACTGAAGCTTTCTTT.

The rearrangement uses TRBV4-1 and TRBJ1-1, with TRBD1 as a possible D gene (5 bases). Trimming shortened V by 0 bases and J by 7 bases, and 18 bases separated the two germline ends. From germline, CDR1 is MGHRA and CDR2 YSYEKL. CDR3 length: 16 amino acids. DNA of the CDR3: TGCGCCAGCAGCCAAGAGAATACGGGACTCCCAGGTGAAGCTTTCTTT. Encoded protein: CASSQENTGLPGEAFF.

This sequence joins TRBV29-1 and TRBJ2-7; D unresolved. V shed 7 bases and J shed 0 bases, with 13 bases lying between them. The CDR3 contains 13 residues. Germline CDR1 and CDR2: SQVTM and ANQGSEA. The CDR3 DNA reads as TGCAGCGCTCTAGGCGGCAGCTCCTACGAGCAGTACTTC. Amino acid sequence: CSALGGSSYEQYF.

The V and J genes are TRBV11-2 and TRBJ1-1, with D tentatively TRBD1 (6 bases). Trimming shortened V by 7 bases and J by 1 base, and 22 bases separated the two germline ends. The CDR3 runs 17 residues. Germline V CDR1 and CDR2: SGHAT, FQNNGV. The CDR3 sequence is CASTWGTGKARNTEAFF. As DNA, the CDR3 is TGTGCCAGCACCTGGGGAACAGGGAAAGCAAGGAACACTGAAGCTTTCTTT.

The rearrangement joins TRBV6-5 to TRBJ1-4; perhaps TRBD1 as D (5 bases). Trimming removed 5 bases from V and 7 bases from J, with 17 bases in between. The CDR3 is 15 residues long. The germline V gene has CDR1 MNHEY and CDR2 SVGAGI. CDR3 residues: CASSRKGALGEKLFF. The CDR3 region has the DNA TGTGCCAGCAGTCGAAAAGGGGCCCTGGGTGAAAAACTGTTTTTT.

The J gene is TRBJ2-1, the V gene TRBV27; D gene uncertain. Trimming stripped 2 bases from V and 0 bases from J, with 14 bases between. Germline V CDR1 and CDR2: MNHEY, SMNVEV (reference sequence). The CDR3 consists of 17 residues. Here the CDR3 reads CASSLIRLASSYNEQFF. CDR3 in DNA: TGTGCCAGCAGTTTAATTAGGCTGGCTAGCTCCTACAATGAGCAGTTCTTC.

This sequence joins TRBV28 and TRBJ1-4; 8 bases align to TRBD1. The CDR3 length is 13 residues. CDR1 MDHEN and CDR2 SYDVKM come from the germline V gene. The V segment lost 7 bases and the J segment 8 bases; nucleotides outside the gene matches: 6. The CDR3, as DNA: TGTGCCAGCAACGGACAGGGTTTGGAAAAACTGTTTTTT. Translated, it gives CASNGQGLEKLFF. Using reference TRBV28 and TRBJ1-4 for the parts outside the CDR3, the full variable domain is DVKVTQSSRYLVKRTGEKVFLECVQDMDHENMFWYRQDPGLGLRLIYFSYDVKMKEKGDIPEGYSVSREKKERFSLILESASTNQTSMYLCASNGQGLEKLFFGSGTQLSVL.

This rearrangement joins TRBV3-1 (or the pseudogene TRBV3-2) to TRBJ1-6; D is perhaps TRBD1 (6 bases). The CDR3 has 18 residues. Trimming took off 6 bases at V and 0 bases at J, with 18 bases between the two ends. The germline gives CDR1 LGHDT, CDR2 YNNKEL (reference sequence). This CDR3 reads CASRGGPLTSSYNSPLHF. CDR3 coding DNA: TGTGCCAGCAGGGGGGGGCCGCTTACTAGCTCCTATAATTCACCCCTCCACTTT.

V gene TRBV2 combines with J gene TRBJ1-1; TRBD1 matches 8 bases. The CDR3 sequence is 13 residues long. The germline V gene has CDR1 SNHLY and CDR2 FYNNEI. With V trimmed by 10 bases and J by 2 bases, 6 bases remained unmatched. The CDR3: CAKRGTGNTEAFF. The CDR3 nucleotides are TGTGCCAAAAGAGGGACAGGCAACACTGAAGCTTTCTTT. The full variable domain, with the rest looked up from reference TRBV2 and TRBJ1-1, is EPEVTQTPSHQVTQMGQEVILRCVPISNHLYFYWYRQILGQKVEFLVSFYNNEISEKSEIFDDQFSVERPDGSNFTLKIRSTKLEDSAMYFCAKRGTGNTEAFFGQGTRLTVV.

The J gene is TRBJ1-6, the V gene TRBV2, with D uncertain. V lost 9 bases and J 4 bases, leaving 4 bases between the germline ends. Germline V gene data show CDR1 as SNHLY and CDR2 as FYNNEI. The CDR3 loop spans 11 amino acids. The CDR3 DNA follows: TGTGCCAGTTCGTATAATTCACCCCTCCACTTT. It yields the protein CASSYNSPLHF.